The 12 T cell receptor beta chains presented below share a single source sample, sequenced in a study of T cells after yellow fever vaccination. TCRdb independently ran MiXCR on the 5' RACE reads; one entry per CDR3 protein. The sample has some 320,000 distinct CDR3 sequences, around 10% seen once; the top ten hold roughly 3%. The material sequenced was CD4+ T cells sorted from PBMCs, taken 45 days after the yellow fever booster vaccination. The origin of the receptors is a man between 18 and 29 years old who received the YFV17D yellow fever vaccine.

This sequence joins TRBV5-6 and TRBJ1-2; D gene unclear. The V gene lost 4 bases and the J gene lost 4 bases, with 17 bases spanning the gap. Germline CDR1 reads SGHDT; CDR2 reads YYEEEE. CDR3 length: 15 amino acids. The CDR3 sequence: CASSGGQWTVYGYTF. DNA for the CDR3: TGTGCCAGCAGCGGCGGGCAGTGGACCGTCTATGGCTACACCTTC.

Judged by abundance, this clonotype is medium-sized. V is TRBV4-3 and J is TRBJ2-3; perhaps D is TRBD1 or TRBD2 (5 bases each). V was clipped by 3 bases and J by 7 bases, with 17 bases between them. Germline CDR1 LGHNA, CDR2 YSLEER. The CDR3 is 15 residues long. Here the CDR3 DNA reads TGCGCCAGCAGCCAGTCCCGGGACCCTCCTTATACGCAGTATTTT. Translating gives CASSQSRDPPYTQYF.

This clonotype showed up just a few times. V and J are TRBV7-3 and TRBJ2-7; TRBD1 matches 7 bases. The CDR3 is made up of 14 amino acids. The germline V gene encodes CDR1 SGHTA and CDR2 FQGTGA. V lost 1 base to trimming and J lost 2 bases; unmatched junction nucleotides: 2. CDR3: CASSLNRGPYEQYF. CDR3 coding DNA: TGTGCCAGCAGCTTAAACAGGGGCCCCTACGAGCAGTACTTC.

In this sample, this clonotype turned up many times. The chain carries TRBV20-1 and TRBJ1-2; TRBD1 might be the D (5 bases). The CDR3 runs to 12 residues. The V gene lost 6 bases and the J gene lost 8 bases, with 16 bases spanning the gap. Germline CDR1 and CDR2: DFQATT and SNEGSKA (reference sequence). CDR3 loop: CSAPLSGAGYTF. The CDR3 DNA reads TGCAGTGCGCCCCTCAGCGGGGCAGGCTACACCTTC.

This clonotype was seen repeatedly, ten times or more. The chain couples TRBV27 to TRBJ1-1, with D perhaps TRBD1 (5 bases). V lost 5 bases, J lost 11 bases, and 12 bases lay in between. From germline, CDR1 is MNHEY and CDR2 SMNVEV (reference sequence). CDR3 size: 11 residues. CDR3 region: CASSQGSWAFF. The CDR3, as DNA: TGTGCCAGCAGTCAGGGTAGCTGGGCTTTCTTT.

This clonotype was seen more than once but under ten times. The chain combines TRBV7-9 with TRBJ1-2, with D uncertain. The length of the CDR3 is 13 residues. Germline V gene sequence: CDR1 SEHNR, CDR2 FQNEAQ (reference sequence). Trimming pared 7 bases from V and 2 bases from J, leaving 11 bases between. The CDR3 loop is CASNMDLNYGYTF. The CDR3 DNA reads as TGTGCCAGCAACATGGACCTCAACTATGGCTACACCTTC.

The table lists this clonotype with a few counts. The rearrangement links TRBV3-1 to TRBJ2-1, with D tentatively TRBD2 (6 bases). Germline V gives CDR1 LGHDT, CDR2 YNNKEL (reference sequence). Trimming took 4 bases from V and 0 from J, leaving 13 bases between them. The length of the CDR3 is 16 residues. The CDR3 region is CASSRGTPISYNEQFF. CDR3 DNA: TGTGCCAGCAGCCGGGGGACTCCCATCTCCTACAATGAGCAGTTCTTC.

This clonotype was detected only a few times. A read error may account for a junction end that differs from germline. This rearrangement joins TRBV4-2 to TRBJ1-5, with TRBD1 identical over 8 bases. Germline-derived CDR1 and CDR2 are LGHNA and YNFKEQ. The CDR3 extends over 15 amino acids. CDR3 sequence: CASSEDRGSNQPQHF. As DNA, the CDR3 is TGTGCCAGCAGCGAAGACAGGGGCAGCAATCAGCCCCAGCATTTT.

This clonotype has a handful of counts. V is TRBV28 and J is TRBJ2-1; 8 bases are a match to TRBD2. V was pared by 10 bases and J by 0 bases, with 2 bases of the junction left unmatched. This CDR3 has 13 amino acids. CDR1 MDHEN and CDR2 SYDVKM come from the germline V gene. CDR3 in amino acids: CATGGGSYNEQFF. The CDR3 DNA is TGTGCCACCGGGGGGGGCTCCTACAATGAGCAGTTCTTC.

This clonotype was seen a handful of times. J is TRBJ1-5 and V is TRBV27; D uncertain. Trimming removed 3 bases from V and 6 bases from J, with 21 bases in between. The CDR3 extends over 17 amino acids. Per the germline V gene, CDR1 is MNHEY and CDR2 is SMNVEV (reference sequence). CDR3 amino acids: CASSLWWAPGGSQPQHF. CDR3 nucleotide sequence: TGTGCCAGCAGTTTGTGGTGGGCCCCGGGCGGTAGTCAGCCCCAGCATTTT.

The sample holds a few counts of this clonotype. This CDR3 reads CASSAAVGYTF. CDR3 DNA: TGTGCCAGCAGTGCCGCGGTGGGCTACACCTTC. This rearrangement joins TRBV2 to TRBJ1-2; D ambiguous. The CDR3 has 11 residues. CDR1 is SNHLY and CDR2 is FYNNEI in the germline V gene. V shed 4 bases and J shed 8 bases, with 8 bases lying between them.

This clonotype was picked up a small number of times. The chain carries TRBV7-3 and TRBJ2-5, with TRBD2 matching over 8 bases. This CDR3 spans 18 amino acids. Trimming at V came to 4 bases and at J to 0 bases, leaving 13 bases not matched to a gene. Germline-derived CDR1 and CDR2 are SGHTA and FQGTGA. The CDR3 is CASSSRPVLAGNQETQYF. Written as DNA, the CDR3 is TGTGCCAGCAGCTCCCGCCCGGTGTTAGCGGGGAACCAAGAGACCCAGTACTTC.